These 26 T cell receptor beta chains came from one sample sequenced in a study of Ad26.COV2.S vaccination and SARS-CoV-2 variants (dated by TCRdb to the early 2020s). The treatment or condition label here, explained by the study, means: 19 received Ad26.COV2.S at low or high dose, single or two shots; 5 received placebo; per-sample allocation not given. Repertoires of vaccine and placebo recipients were sequenced from samples collected on day 63 after the first injection. Library creation used the immunoSEQ multiplex PCR assay. As stored in TCRdb, this immuneACCESS dataset retains in-frame rearrangements with V and J assigned. A fraction of the clones does not appear; measured against another copy, unresolved V genes explain less than half of the discrepancy, and the remainder lacks a known reason. The sample table contains some 640,000 clones; only one count was recorded for about 90% of them. About 1.5% of the sample is in the top ten clones.

Sample: peripheral blood, taken in a trial of Ad26.COV2.S vaccine versus placebo. These receptor sequences come from a person between 18 and 65 years old who received the Ad26.COV2.S COVID-19 vaccine or a placebo.

The CDR3 loop reads CAWSSGQTLYPEAFF. The CDR3 region has the DNA TGTGCCTGGAGTTCGGGACAGACCCTTTACCCTGAAGCTTTCTTT. The V and J genes are TRBV30 and TRBJ1-1; 7 positions match TRBD1. This CDR3 contains 15 residues. V trimming: 2 bases; J trimming: 6 bases; junction bases outside the gene matches: 12. Germline V gene data show CDR1 as GTSNPN and CDR2 as SVGIG (reference sequence).

The CDR3 DNA follows: TGCAGCGTTGAAGATGAAGGACAGGGGAACACTGAAGCTTTCTTT. Translation gives CSVEDEGQGNTEAFF. This chain uses TRBV29-1 with TRBJ1-1; 8 bases are shared with TRBD1. The trim removed 0 bases at V and 1 base at J, leaving 4 bases unmatched. Germline CDR1 reads SQVTM; CDR2 reads ANQGSEA. CDR3 size: 15 residues.

The V call is TRBV9, the J call TRBJ2-2; D may correspond to TRBD1 or TRBD2 (6 bases each). V was cut by 5 bases and J by 3 bases, with 11 bases left in between. This CDR3 has 14 residues. Germline assignment: CDR1 SGDLS and CDR2 YYNGEE. CDR3 in amino acids: CASRGGADTGELFF. Here the CDR3 DNA reads TGTGCCAGCAGGGGGGGCGCGGACACCGGGGAGCTGTTTTTT.

The rearrangement uses TRBV18 and TRBJ1-1; D is possibly TRBD1 (5 bases). The CDR3 sequence is 13 residues long. Germline values: CDR1 KGHSH, CDR2 LQKENI. The V gene lost 3 bases and the J gene lost 4 bases, with 9 bases spanning the gap. This chain's CDR3 is CASSPRDGTEAFF. In nucleotides, the CDR3 is TGTGCCAGCTCACCCCGGGACGGCACTGAAGCTTTCTTT.

The J gene is TRBJ1-2, the V gene TRBV6-2 or TRBV6-3; D uncertain. Germline assignment: CDR1 MNHEY and CDR2 SVGEGT. V was shortened by 2 bases and J by 0 bases, with 7 bases between the two germline ends. The CDR3 sequence is 14 residues long. The CDR3 coding sequence is TGTGCCAGCAGTTACGTAGCTACTAACTATGGCTACACCTTC. Protein product: CASSYVATNYGYTF.

This chain joins TRBV5-1 and TRBJ2-2; TRBD1 or TRBD2 may be the D gene (5 bases each). Looked up from germline, CDR1 is SGHRS and CDR2 is YFSETQ. The CDR3 is 16 residues long. The V gene lost 4 bases and the J gene lost 4 bases, with 17 bases spanning the gap. CDR3 amino acids: CASSLMGPPGTGELFF. The CDR3 DNA reads as TGCGCCAGCAGCCTGATGGGACCCCCGGGCACCGGGGAGCTGTTTTTT.

The rearrangement joins TRBV20-1 to TRBJ2-1; D gene uncertain. The CDR3 is 10 amino acids. Trimming removed 6 bases at V and 6 bases at J, with 6 bases between. CDR1 and CDR2 from the germline V gene are DFQATT and SNEGSKA (reference sequence). The CDR3 DNA reads TGCAGTGCCAAAGCCAATGAGCAGTTCTTC. Protein product: CSAKANEQFF.

The CDR3 DNA follows: TGTGCCAGCAGCTTACCGAGCGACTACGAGCAGTACTTC. This encodes CASSLPSDYEQYF. This chain uses TRBV11-2 with TRBJ2-7; unclear D gene. The V gene's germline CDR1 is SGHAT and CDR2 FQNNGV. The CDR3 loop spans 13 amino acids. Trimming left V 2 bases short and J 3 bases short, with 8 bases between.

The CDR3 loop is CASSVGGLVGGTYEQYF. The CDR3 DNA reads TGTGCCAGCAGCGTAGGGGGTTTGGTAGGGGGAACCTACGAGCAGTACTTC. This chain connects TRBV9 to TRBJ2-7; tentatively, D is TRBD1 (6 bases). The germline CDR1 and CDR2 sequences are SGDLS and YYNGEE. This CDR3 region has 17 residues. With 0 bases removed from V and 2 bases from J, the gap between germline ends came to 18 bases.

The rearrangement links TRBV3-1 (or the pseudogene TRBV3-2) to TRBJ2-2, with 8 nucleotides matching TRBD2. From germline, CDR1 is LGHDT and CDR2 YNNKEL (reference sequence). The CDR3 has 16 residues. Losses at the gene ends were 3 bases for V and 2 bases for J; bases not matched to a gene: 5. The CDR3: CASSQGTSGNTGELFF. The CDR3 bases are TGTGCCAGCAGCCAGGGTACTAGCGGTAACACCGGGGAGCTGTTTTTT.

The J gene is TRBJ2-5, the V gene TRBV5-1; D may be TRBD1 (6 bases). The CDR3 is made up of 15 amino acids. The ends were cut back, 5 bases at V and 7 bases at J, with 21 bases in the middle. Looked up from germline, CDR1 is SGHRS and CDR2 is YFSETQ. The CDR3 nucleotides are TGCGCCAGCAGGCAGGACAGCCCTGGGTCTCTGACCCAGTACTTC. Amino acids: CASRQDSPGSLTQYF. The whole variable domain, remainder taken from reference TRBV5-1 and TRBJ2-5, is KAGVTQTPRYLIKTRGQQVTLSCSPISGHRSVSWYQQTPGQGLQFLFEYFSETQRNKGNFPGRFSGRQFSNSRSEMNVSTLELGDSALYLCASRQDSPGSLTQYFGPGTRLLVL.

The chain carries TRBV7-6 and TRBJ1-2, with 7 bases aligning to TRBD1. The germline gives CDR1 SGHVS, CDR2 FNYEAQ. With V trimmed by 0 bases and J by 5 bases, 9 bases remained unmatched. This CDR3 region has 16 residues. The CDR3 loop reads CASSLAPEGAGYGYTF. In DNA form, the CDR3 reads TGTGCCAGCAGCTTAGCCCCGGAGGGGGCGGGATATGGCTACACCTTC.

This chain joins TRBV5-1 and TRBJ2-3; 7 bases line up with TRBD2. The CDR3 covers 14 residues. With V trimmed by 4 bases and J by 4 bases, 6 bases remained unmatched. Germline CDR1 is SGHRS and CDR2 is YFSETQ. CDR3 amino acids: CASSATRGADTQYF. CDR3 DNA: TGCGCCAGCAGCGCGACTCGGGGGGCAGATACGCAGTATTTT.

The rearrangement uses TRBV7-8 and TRBJ1-2, with 7 bases fitting TRBD1. The V and J ends lost 1 base and 4 bases, in that order; junction bases with no gene match: 3. Germline CDR1 and CDR2: SGHVS and FQNEAQ. The CDR3 is 14 residues long. The CDR3 nucleotides read TGTGCCAGCAGCTTAGGTGGGGACAGCTATGGCTACACCTTC. Protein sequence: CASSLGGDSYGYTF.

V usage is TRBV6-2 or TRBV6-3 and J usage is TRBJ1-1; 9 positions agree with TRBD1. V was pared by 5 bases and J by 4 bases, with 2 bases of the junction left unmatched. The CDR3 is made up of 13 amino acids. In germline, CDR1 is MNHEY, CDR2 SVGEGT. The CDR3 bases are TGTGCCAGCAGTACGGACAGGGGCACTGAAGCTTTCTTT. It specifies CASSTDRGTEAFF.

The chain joins TRBV12-3 or TRBV12-4 to TRBJ2-3; D unresolved. V lost 1 base to trimming and J lost 4 bases, with 6 bases between them. This CDR3 is 13 amino acids long. CDR3 protein: CASSLVGSDTQYF. CDR3 nucleotide sequence: TGTGCCAGCAGTTTAGTGGGGTCAGATACGCAGTATTTT.

The chain carries TRBV7-2 and TRBJ2-1; tentative D call: TRBD2 (7 bases). Germline CDR1 reads SGHTA; CDR2 reads FQGNSA. The CDR3 contains 16 residues. Trimming took off 5 bases at V and 2 bases at J, with 16 bases between the two ends. Here the CDR3 DNA reads TGTGCCAGCAGCCCCTCGAGGGGGGGGACCTACAATGAGCAGTTCTTC. It encodes CASSPSRGGTYNEQFF. Variable domain in full (rest from reference TRBV7-2 and TRBJ2-1): GAGVSQSPSNKVTEKGKDVELRCDPISGHTALYWYRQSLGQGLEFLIYFQGNSAPDKSGLPSDRFSAERTGGSVSTLTIQRTQQEDSAVYLCASSPSRGGTYNEQFFGPGTRLTVL.

The chain couples TRBV9 to TRBJ1-4; maybe TRBD1 (5 bases). Trimming shortened V by 4 bases and J by 7 bases, and 11 bases separated the two germline ends. From germline, CDR1 is SGDLS and CDR2 YYNGEE. CDR3 length: 13 amino acids. CDR3 in DNA: TGTGCCAGCAGCAGGGGAGGGACTGAAAAACTGTTTTTT. This encodes CASSRGGTEKLFF.

This CDR3 is CASSSPDGYGYTF. For the CDR3, the DNA is TGTGCCAGCAGTTCCCCCGACGGCTATGGCTACACCTTC. The chain combines TRBV6-6 with TRBJ1-2; no reliable D call. This CDR3 is built from 13 residues. The V end was cut by 4 bases, the J end by 4 bases, with 10 bases between. CDR1 is MNHNY and CDR2 is SVGAGI in the germline V gene (reference sequence).

The gene calls are TRBV16 and TRBJ1-1; 9 nucleotides match TRBD1. This CDR3 contains 14 residues. V dropped 6 bases and J dropped 6; count of bases not matched to a gene: 8. Germline V gene lookup returns CDR1 KGHSY and CDR2 FQNENV. The CDR3 DNA reads as TGTGCCAGCAGGGGACAGGGCGGGGATTCTGAAGCTTTCTTT. It codes for CASRGQGGDSEAFF.

The chain is built from TRBV3-1 (or the pseudogene TRBV3-2) and TRBJ2-7, with 8 bases aligning to TRBD1. Germline assignment: CDR1 LGHDT and CDR2 YNNKEL (reference sequence). V trimming: 5 bases; J trimming: 4 bases; junction bases outside the gene matches: 4. This CDR3 comprises 13 residues. For the CDR3, the DNA is TGTGCCAGCAGCAAACAGGGGGGTTACGAGCAGTACTTC. As protein: CASSKQGGYEQYF.

This chain joins TRBV4-3 and TRBJ2-7; 9 nucleotides align to TRBD1. J gave up 4 bases and V 2 bases, and 9 bases lay outside the gene matches. Germline V gives CDR1 LGHNA, CDR2 YSLEER. CDR3 length equals 16 residues. The CDR3 coding sequence is TGCGCCAGCAGCCAAAACAGGGGGCCGGAGATGTACGAGCAGTACTTC. This translates into CASSQNRGPEMYEQYF.

This clone was seen a few times. The sample has other DNA sequences that encode this CDR3 too. The rearrangement uses TRBV5-4 and TRBJ2-7; the D gene is possibly TRBD1 (5 bases). The CDR3 is 12 amino acids. Trimming removed 2 bases from V and 4 bases from J, with 7 bases in between. CDR1 and CDR2 from the germline V gene are SGHNT and YYREEE (reference sequence). CDR3 in DNA: TGTGCCAGCAGCTTTCAGGGATACGAGCAGTACTTC. Its translation: CASSFQGYEQYF.

The table lists this clone with a few counts. This chain connects TRBV5-1 to TRBJ2-7, with D uncertain. Per the germline V gene, CDR1 is SGHRS and CDR2 is YFSETQ. The ends were cut back, 5 bases at V and 4 bases at J, with 7 bases in the middle. The CDR3 extends over 11 amino acids. The CDR3 coding sequence is TGCGCCAGCAGATCTTATTACGAGCAGTACTTC. Its translation: CASRSYYEQYF.

In the case of this clone: Other DNA sequences in this sample translate to the same CDR3. The chain joins TRBV18 to TRBJ2-7; the D call may be TRBD1 or TRBD2 (5 bases each). In germline, CDR1 is KGHSH, CDR2 LQKENI. The CDR3 consists of 14 residues. Trimming stripped 6 bases from V and 5 bases from J, with 17 bases between. The CDR3 DNA sequence: TGTGCCAGCTCGCCGGAGGCAGGGTTTAACGAGCAGTACTTC. Its protein is CASSPEAGFNEQYF.

This chain joins TRBV10-3 and TRBJ2-3; D might be TRBD1 or TRBD2, each matching 7 bases. Trimming stripped 6 bases from V and 3 bases from J, with 13 bases between. Germline-derived CDR1 and CDR2 are ENHRY and SYGVKD. This CDR3 is 14 amino acids long. CDR3 bases: TGTGCCATCAGCGACAGGGAGGGTACAGATACGCAGTATTTT. It specifies CAISDREGTDTQYF.